The 18 T cell receptor beta chains reported below all come from one sample, sequenced in a study of identifying expanded T cells in peripheral blood. Measured with immunoSEQ multiplex PCR; TCRdb has only the in-frame clones, and not every one. Among about 110,000 clones listed, around 89% were seen once. The specimen was blood. Source of these receptors: a person aged 18-69 years in good health.

V gene TRBV6-6 combines with J gene TRBJ2-7; 16 nucleotides match TRBD2. CDR1 and CDR2 (germline): MNHNY, SVGAGI (reference sequence). Trimming cost V 8 bases and J 3 bases; bases outside gene matches: 4. CDR3 length: 15 residues. CDR3 amino acids: CASVGTSGGGYEQYF. Written as DNA, the CDR3 is TGTGCCAGCGTTGGGACTAGCGGGGGGGGCTACGAGCAGTACTTC.

This sequence joins TRBV6-5 and TRBJ2-3; D remains ambiguous. The V end was cut by 4 bases, the J end by 2 bases, with 7 bases between. CDR1 MNHEY and CDR2 SVGAGI come from the germline V gene. CDR3 length: 13 residues. As DNA, the CDR3 is TGTGCCAGCAGTTTAGGATTCACAGATACGCAGTATTTT. Encoded protein: CASSLGFTDTQYF.

The table lists this clone with many counts. The chain joins TRBV11-2 to TRBJ2-7; D is uncertain. V lost 1 base to trimming and J lost 6 bases, with 7 bases between them. Germline values: CDR1 SGHAT, CDR2 FQNNGV. The CDR3 length is 12 residues. This chain's CDR3 is CASSLVRSEQYF. The CDR3 DNA reads as TGTGCCAGCAGCTTAGTACGGTCCGAGCAGTACTTC.

This chain links TRBV18 with TRBJ1-5, with D perhaps TRBD1 (6 bases). Deletions cut 3 bases from V and 3 bases from J, with 15 bases between. This CDR3 has 16 amino acids. Germline V gene sequence: CDR1 KGHSH, CDR2 LQKENI. The CDR3 coding sequence is TGTGCCAGCTCACCTCCCGGAGGACAGTTCAATCAGCCCCAGCATTTT. Residues: CASSPPGGQFNQPQHF.

J is TRBJ2-7 and V is TRBV21-1; the D call in the table, TRBD1, was not verified against the DNA. TRBV21-1 is a recognized pseudogene. This CDR3 region has 16 residues. The CDR3 sequence is CASSHPPRNPQGEQYF. The CDR3 nucleotides are TGTGCCAGCAGCCACCCCCCCCGCAACCCTCAGGGCGAGCAGTACTTC.

The V and J genes are TRBV18 and TRBJ2-1; 7 bases are shared with TRBD2. Germline-derived CDR1 and CDR2 are KGHSH and LQKENI. There are 15 residues in the CDR3. Trimming at V came to 4 bases and at J to 7 bases, leaving 10 bases not matched to a gene. The CDR3 region is CASSRPGLAVNEQFF. The CDR3 DNA follows: TGTGCCAGCTCACGCCCCGGCCTAGCGGTGAATGAGCAGTTCTTC.

This chain links TRBV6-5 with TRBJ2-7; TRBD2 agrees at 11 bases. This CDR3 region has 15 residues. Trimming cost V 5 bases and J 0 bases; bases outside gene matches: 3. The germline CDR1 and CDR2 sequences are MNHEY and SVGAGI. CDR3 nucleotides: TGTGCCAGCAGTCCCCTAGCGGGGGGCTCCTACGAGCAGTACTTC. Protein: CASSPLAGGSYEQYF.

The V and J genes are TRBV5-1 and TRBJ2-1; no reliable D call. Trimming stripped 5 bases from V and 2 bases from J, with 17 bases between. Germline assignment: CDR1 SGHRS and CDR2 YFSETQ. This CDR3 comprises 16 residues. This CDR3 is CASRPLGSRTYNEQFF. CDR3 DNA sequence: TGCGCCAGCAGGCCGCTCGGATCGAGGACCTACAATGAGCAGTTCTTC.

V and J are TRBV10-3 and TRBJ2-1; possible D gene TRBD1, 6 bases. Germline lookup yields CDR1 ENHRY and CDR2 SYGVKD. V gave up 7 bases and J gave up 4 bases, with 17 bases separating them. This CDR3 contains 15 residues. The CDR3 loop reads CAITVGTSPYNEQFF. Written as DNA, the CDR3 is TGTGCCATCACTGTGGGGACAAGCCCTTACAATGAGCAGTTCTTC.

V usage is TRBV11-2 and J usage is TRBJ1-3; tentatively, D is TRBD1 (6 bases). The CDR3 has 16 residues. Trimming cost V 4 bases and J 0 bases, with 13 bases left between them. Looked up from germline, CDR1 is SGHAT and CDR2 is FQNNGV. The CDR3 DNA reads as TGTGCCAGCAGCTCAAAGGGGGTTCTCTCTGGAAACACCATATATTTT. It translates to CASSSKGVLSGNTIYF.

This chain uses TRBV27 with TRBJ2-1; D uncertain. Germline V gene lookup returns CDR1 MNHEY and CDR2 SMNVEV (reference sequence). The CDR3 covers 11 residues. Trimming cost V 7 bases and J 8 bases, with 9 bases left between them. The CDR3 reads CASIFGDEQFF. In nucleotides, the CDR3 is TGTGCCAGCATATTCGGCGATGAGCAGTTCTTC.

This clone was seen repeatedly, ten times or more. The chain couples TRBV6-5 to TRBJ1-1; no firm D call. CDR3 length equals 15 residues. Germline V gives CDR1 MNHEY, CDR2 SVGAGI. Trimming removed 4 bases at V and 3 bases at J, with 15 bases between. CDR3 protein: CASSFALGGHTEAFF. The CDR3 DNA is TGTGCCAGCAGTTTTGCCTTGGGAGGCCACACTGAAGCTTTCTTT.

V and J are TRBV2 and TRBJ1-4; D unclear. The CDR3 has 13 amino acids. Germline CDR1 SNHLY, CDR2 FYNNEI. V gave up 3 bases and J gave up 0 bases, with 2 bases separating them. CDR3 nucleotides: TGTGCCAGCAGTGATGCAACTAATGAAAAACTGTTTTTT. This translates into CASSDATNEKLFF. Using reference TRBV2 and TRBJ1-4 for the parts outside the CDR3, the full variable domain is EPEVTQTPSHQVTQMGQEVILRCVPISNHLYFYWYRQILGQKVEFLVSFYNNEISEKSEIFDDQFSVERPDGSNFTLKIRSTKLEDSAMYFCASSDATNEKLFFGSGTQLSVL.

The chain joins TRBV7-9 to TRBJ2-1; D remains unclear. The CDR3 loop spans 18 amino acids. With 0 bases removed from V and 2 bases from J, the gap between germline ends came to 17 bases. Germline V lookup: CDR1 SEHNR, CDR2 FQNEAQ (reference sequence). The CDR3: CASSLAPDPTQTYNEQFF. The DNA for the CDR3 is TGTGCCAGCAGCTTAGCCCCGGACCCCACGCAAACCTACAATGAGCAGTTCTTC.

The chain has TRBV27 and TRBJ2-3, with no clear D. Germline V CDR1 and CDR2: MNHEY, SMNVEV (reference sequence). There are 14 residues in the CDR3. Trimming left V 2 bases short and J 10 bases short, with 16 bases between. The CDR3 loop is CASSLGPSPAAQYF. CDR3 sequence (DNA): TGTGCCAGCAGTTTAGGGCCCTCCCCCGCGGCGCAGTATTTT.

The rearrangement uses TRBV7-2 and TRBJ1-2, with no clear D. Germline lookup yields CDR1 SGHTA and CDR2 FQGNSA. The ends were cut back, 8 bases at V and 5 bases at J, with 21 bases in the middle. The CDR3 length is 15 residues. CDR3 bases: TGTGCCAGCGGCCCCCAATCGGGGAGTGGATATGGCTACACCTTC. This codes for CASGPQSGSGYGYTF.

This sequence joins TRBV6-1 and TRBJ1-1; D is uncertain. Trimming shortened V by 4 bases and J by 0 bases, and 12 bases separated the two germline ends. The CDR3 is 15 amino acids. Germline V gene lookup returns CDR1 MNHNS and CDR2 SASEGT. The CDR3 DNA reads as TGTGCCAGCAGTGGCCTTGGTACCATGAACACTGAAGCTTTCTTT. Protein product: CASSGLGTMNTEAFF.

V gene TRBV6-4 combines with J gene TRBJ1-1; D not resolved. From germline, CDR1 is MRHNA and CDR2 SNTAGT. The CDR3 covers 14 residues. The germline V and J ends were trimmed by 2 bases and 5 bases, with 12 bases remaining between them. This CDR3 is CASSDRSGATEAFF. CDR3 DNA: TGTGCCAGCAGTGACAGGTCGGGCGCGACTGAAGCTTTCTTT.